The clone carrying this T cell receptor beta chain has ten or more counts. Its target is not known. TCRdb reanalysed the RT-PCR reads using MiXCR and keeps one entry per CDR3 protein. The repertoire holds 450,000 to 600,000 distinct CDR3 sequences, 7.2% seen once, with roughly 13% in the top ten. This sample is part of a study of response to subunit inactivated influenza vaccine. Study observations and caveats: New T cells are recruited in small numbers by each seasonal influenza vaccination, according to the authors' suggestion.

The V and J ends lost 4 bases and 12 bases respectively, with 16 bases between them. Looked up from germline, CDR1 is SGHTA and CDR2 is FQGNSA. The CDR3 is 13 amino acids. This TCR came from a man between 50 and 69 years old who received an inactivated influenza vaccine. The J gene is TRBJ2-1, the V gene TRBV7-2, with D perhaps TRBD2 (5 bases). Sample: PBMCs from blood, taken about 23 months after vaccination. CDR3 region: CASSSTRERGQFF. CDR3 DNA: TGTGCCAGCAGCTCTACTAGGGAACGGGGGCAGTTCTTC.